The present entry profiles one T cell receptor beta chain with its context. Sequenced by immunoSEQ multiplex PCR; TCRdb stores in-frame clones only, minus some. This repertoire shows around 50,000 clones, around 84% found once; its top ten account for more than 8.5%. This entry is derived from a study of T cell responses to AZD1222 COVID-19 vaccine. The CDR3 has 14 residues. Germline V gene lookup returns CDR1 MNHEY and CDR2 SVGAGI. Trimming removed 0 bases from V and 5 bases from J; junction bases left unmatched: 1. The starting material was peripheral blood, obtained on day 0 of AZD1222 vaccination. This TCR was recovered from an adult in good health. The rearrangement links TRBV6-5 to TRBJ1-5, with 7 bases lining up with TRBD1. Written as DNA, the CDR3 is TGTGCCAGCAGTTACTCAGGGGGCGATCAGCCCCAGCATTTT. Protein sequence: CASSYSGGDQPQHF.